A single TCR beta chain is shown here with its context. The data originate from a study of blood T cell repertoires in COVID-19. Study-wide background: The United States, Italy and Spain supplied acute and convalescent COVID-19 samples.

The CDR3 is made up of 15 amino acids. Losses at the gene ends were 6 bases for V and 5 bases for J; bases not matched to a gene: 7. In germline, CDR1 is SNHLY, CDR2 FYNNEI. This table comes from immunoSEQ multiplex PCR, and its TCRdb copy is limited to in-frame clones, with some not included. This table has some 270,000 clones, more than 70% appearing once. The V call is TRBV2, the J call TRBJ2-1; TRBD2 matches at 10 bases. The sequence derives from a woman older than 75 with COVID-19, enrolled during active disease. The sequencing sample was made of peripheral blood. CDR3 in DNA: TGTGCCAGCAGAGTACTAGCGGGACCGAACAATGAGCAGTTCTTC. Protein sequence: CASRVLAGPNNEQFF.